Following are 20 T cell receptor beta chains from one sample sequenced in a study of beta chain features in type 1 diabetes. Since all of the isolated RNA was reverse transcribed, expressed TCRB transcripts were what got sequenced. Sequencing was performed with immunoSEQ multiplex PCR; in TCRdb, only in-frame clones are kept and a portion is missing. This table holds about 320,000 clones, 12% to 15% found once. What was sequenced was central memory CD4+ T cells from blood. Every receptor here comes from a man aged 25-40 years in good health.

This clone was observed a handful of times. The CDR3 sequence: CASRHISGPVDTQYF. Here the CDR3 DNA reads TGTGCCAGCAGACACATCTCAGGTCCCGTAGATACGCAGTATTTT. The chain employs TRBV5-4 and TRBJ2-3; D is ambiguous. With 5 bases removed from V and 5 bases from J, the gap between germline ends came to 18 bases. CDR1 and CDR2 from the germline V gene are SGHNT and YYREEE (reference sequence). The CDR3 spans 15 residues.

This clone has just a few counts. The chain carries TRBV7-8 and TRBJ2-3, with 9 bases aligning to TRBD2. J lost 0 bases, V lost 8 bases, and 6 bases had no gene match. Germline assignment: CDR1 SGHVS and CDR2 FQNEAQ. The CDR3 consists of 15 residues. The CDR3 loop reads CASHSGRTSTDTQYF. CDR3 bases: TGTGCCAGCCATAGCGGGAGAACGAGCACAGATACGCAGTATTTT.

This clone showed up just a few times. CDR3 DNA sequence: TGTGCCAGCACCCTGCGGGGTTACAATGAGCAGTTCTTC. Encoded protein: CASTLRGYNEQFF. The chain is built from TRBV4-2 and TRBJ2-1; maybe TRBD2 (6 bases). CDR1 and CDR2 (germline): LGHNA, YNFKEQ. V was pared by 7 bases and J by 4 bases, with 11 bases between. The CDR3 has 13 amino acids.

The rearrangement links TRBV7-8 to TRBJ2-7, with D possibly matching TRBD1 (6 bases). The germline V gene encodes CDR1 SGHVS and CDR2 FQNEAQ. CDR3 length: 14 amino acids. V was pared by 4 bases and J by 0 bases, with 10 bases between. The CDR3 bases are TGTGCCAGCAGCTCCCTACAGGGCTCCTACGAGCAGTACGTC. Translating gives CASSSLQGSYEQYV.

This clone appeared many times. This sequence joins TRBV7-2 and TRBJ2-3; TRBD2 aligns across 7 bases. Germline-derived CDR1 and CDR2 are SGHTA and FQGNSA. The CDR3 is made up of 12 amino acids. The V and J ends lost 5 bases and 10 bases, in that order; junction bases with no gene match: 6. The CDR3 nucleotides are TGTGCCAGCAGCAAGCGGGGAACGGCGCAGTATTTT. Its protein is CASSKRGTAQYF.

This chain uses TRBV5-1 with TRBJ2-1, with D possibly TRBD1 on 6 matching bases. The germline V gene has CDR1 SGHRS and CDR2 YFSETQ. V was pared by 0 bases and J by 8 bases, with 15 bases between. The CDR3 is 15 residues long. CDR3 loop: CASSLEGVRGDEQFF. CDR3 nucleotide sequence: TGCGCCAGCAGCTTGGAGGGGGTGAGGGGCGATGAGCAGTTCTTC.

This clone has only a few counts. The chain couples TRBV7-2 to TRBJ2-5; 7 positions agree with TRBD2. The trim removed 5 bases at V and 1 base at J, leaving 13 bases unmatched. The CDR3 extends over 17 amino acids. Germline lookup yields CDR1 SGHTA and CDR2 FQGNSA. The chain's CDR3 is CASSPIRGGGVQETQYF. DNA for the CDR3: TGTGCCAGCAGCCCCATTCGGGGCGGGGGTGTCCAAGAGACCCAGTACTTC.

Here the CDR3 reads CASTNEAGTNTYEQYV. The DNA of the CDR3 is TGTGCCAGCACCAACGAAGCGGGAACTAACACCTACGAGCAGTACGTC. The V call is TRBV21-1, the J call TRBJ2-7; TRBD2, as called in the table, went unchecked against the DNA. TRBV21-1 corresponds to a pseudogene. The CDR3 has 16 amino acids.

The V gene is TRBV5-8, the J gene TRBJ2-6; perhaps D is TRBD1 or TRBD2 (5 bases each). From germline, CDR1 is SGHTS and CDR2 YDEGEE. The CDR3 is 13 amino acids. Trimming left V 5 bases short and J 13 bases short, with 16 bases between. CDR3 nucleotides: TGTGCCAGCAGACAACCCGGGACCCAAGTCCTGACTTTC. It translates to CASRQPGTQVLTF.

This clone was detected ten times or more. The rearrangement links TRBV7-2 to TRBJ1-5; 8 bases fit TRBD1. The CDR3 is made up of 14 amino acids. V lost 5 bases and J lost 2; bases outside the gene matches: 2. The germline CDR1 and CDR2 sequences are SGHTA and FQGNSA. The CDR3 is CASSPGQGNQPQHF. CDR3 nucleotides: TGTGCCAGCAGCCCGGGACAGGGCAATCAGCCCCAGCATTTT.

This clone has only a few counts. The V call is TRBV28, the J call TRBJ1-2; 8 bases are shared with TRBD1. The V gene end was trimmed by 6 bases and the J gene end by 8 bases; junction bases not matched to a gene: 2. Per germline, CDR1 MDHEN and CDR2 SYDVKM. This CDR3 comprises 11 residues. CDR3 coding DNA: TGTGCCAGCAGGACAGGGGCGGGCTACACCTTC. Its translation is CASRTGAGYTF.

The chain employs TRBV27 and TRBJ1-1, with 7 bases that match TRBD1. The CDR3 spans 17 residues. CDR1 is MNHEY, CDR2 SMNVEV, per germline (reference sequence). With V trimmed by 5 bases and J by 0 bases, 12 bases remained unmatched. The CDR3 region has the DNA TGTGCCAGCAGTCCCCGGCAGGGGGGATCTATGAACACTGAAGCTTTCTTT. Protein: CASSPRQGGSMNTEAFF.

V usage is TRBV5-6 and J usage is TRBJ2-3; D is unresolved. V lost 2 bases, J lost 1 base, and 11 bases lay in between. The CDR3 contains 15 residues. Germline CDR1 and CDR2: SGHDT and YYEEEE. The CDR3, as DNA: TGTGCCAGCAGCTTACAGAAATGGCGCACAGATACGCAGTATTTT. It codes for CASSLQKWRTDTQYF.

V is TRBV7-9 and J is TRBJ1-2; perhaps TRBD1 as D (6 bases). The CDR3 loop spans 16 amino acids. Germline V gives CDR1 SEHNR, CDR2 FQNEAQ (reference sequence). Trimming pared 0 bases from V and 1 base from J, leaving 12 bases between. In DNA form, the CDR3 reads TGTGCCAGCAGCTTAGCCCTGGACAGAGATAACTATGGCTACACCTTC. It specifies CASSLALDRDNYGYTF.

The chain links TRBV27 to TRBJ2-3; no firm D call. Germline-derived CDR1 and CDR2 are MNHEY and SMNVEV (reference sequence). The CDR3 runs to 12 residues. V was trimmed by 5 bases and J by 5 bases, leaving 8 bases between them. The CDR3 here is CASSPMGDTQYF. CDR3 bases: TGTGCCAGCAGTCCTATGGGAGATACGCAGTATTTT.

This clone was observed a handful of times. The rearrangement joins TRBV4-2 to TRBJ1-1; D remains ambiguous. Germline loops: CDR1 LGHNA, CDR2 YNFKEQ. V shed 0 bases and J shed 10 bases, with 12 bases lying between them. The CDR3 loop spans 13 amino acids. The CDR3, as DNA: TGTGCCAGCAGCCAAGATCGGACCGAGAGAGCTTTCTTT. Protein: CASSQDRTERAFF.

The V call is TRBV13, the J call TRBJ2-5, with D perhaps being TRBD1 or TRBD2 (5 bases each). The germline V gene has CDR1 PRHDT and CDR2 FYEKMQ (reference sequence). Deletions cut 5 bases from V and 2 bases from J, with 18 bases between. CDR3 size: 16 residues. CDR3 DNA: TGTGCCAGCAGCCCCCAGTTCGGGGCGGAACAAGAGACCCAGTACTTC. Protein product: CASSPQFGAEQETQYF.

This clone was counted a few times. V gene TRBV29-1 combines with J gene TRBJ2-3; 7 nucleotides agree with TRBD1. Germline V gene data show CDR1 as SQVTM and CDR2 as ANQGSEA. This CDR3 has 17 residues. With V trimmed by 7 bases and J by 2 bases, 18 bases remained unmatched. CDR3 region: CSAATGSLGLYTDTQYF. CDR3 DNA: TGCAGCGCTGCGACAGGGTCTCTTGGACTTTACACAGATACGCAGTATTTT.

The V call is TRBV2, the J call TRBJ1-1; unclear D gene. V was shortened by 4 bases and J by 1 base, with 13 bases between the two germline ends. There are 15 residues in the CDR3. The germline gives CDR1 SNHLY, CDR2 FYNNEI. The CDR3 reads CASSAAGHPNTEAFF. The CDR3, as DNA: TGTGCCAGCAGTGCTGCCGGCCATCCGAACACTGAAGCTTTCTTT.

This rearrangement joins TRBV6-1 to TRBJ2-7; the match to TRBD1 covers 8 bases. This CDR3 contains 14 residues. V lost 6 bases and J lost 7; bases outside the gene matches: 11. The germline gives CDR1 MNHNS, CDR2 SASEGT. The CDR3 coding sequence is TGTGCCAGCAGGAATCATAGACAGGGGTTGGAGCAGTACGTC. Translating gives CASRNHRQGLEQYV.